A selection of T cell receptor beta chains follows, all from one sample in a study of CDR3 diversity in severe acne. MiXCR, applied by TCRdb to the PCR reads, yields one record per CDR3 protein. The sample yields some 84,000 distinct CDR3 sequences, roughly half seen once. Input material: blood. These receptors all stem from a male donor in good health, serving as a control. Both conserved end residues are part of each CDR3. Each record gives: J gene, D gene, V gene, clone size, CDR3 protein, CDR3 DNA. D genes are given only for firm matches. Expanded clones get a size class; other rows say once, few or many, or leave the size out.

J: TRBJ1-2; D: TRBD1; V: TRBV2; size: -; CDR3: CASSQFLQGDGYTF; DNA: TGTGCCAGCAGTCAATTTCTACAGGGGGATGGCTACACCTTC
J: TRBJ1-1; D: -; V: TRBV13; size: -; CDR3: CASSLGLGEPTEAFF; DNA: TGTGCCAGCAGCTTAGGGTTGGGGGAGCCCACTGAAGCTTTCTTT
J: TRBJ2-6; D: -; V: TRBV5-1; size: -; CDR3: CASSLGEDFSSGANVLTF; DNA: TGCGCCAGCAGCTTGGGGGAGGACTTTAGCTCTGGGGCCAACGTCCTGACTTTC
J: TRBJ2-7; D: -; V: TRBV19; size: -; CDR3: CASRKTETSHEQYF; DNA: TGTGCCAGTAGGAAGACCGAGACCTCCCACGAGCAGTACTTC
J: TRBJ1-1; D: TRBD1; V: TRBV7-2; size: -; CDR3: CASSLWDREDTEAFF; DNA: TGTGCCAGCAGCTTATGGGACAGAGAGGACACTGAAGCTTTCTTT
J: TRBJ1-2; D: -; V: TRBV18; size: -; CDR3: CASSPEGVRGYGYTF; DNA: TGTGCCAGCTCACCGGAAGGGGTTCGAGGCTATGGCTACACCTTC
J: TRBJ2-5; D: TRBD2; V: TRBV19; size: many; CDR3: CASSTLAGGLETQYF; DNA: TGTGCCAGTAGTACTCTAGCGGGGGGCCTGGAGACCCAGTACTTC
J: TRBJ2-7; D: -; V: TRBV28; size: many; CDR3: CASSIGRQLEQYF; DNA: TGTGCCAGCAGCATAGGGCGACAGCTCGAGCAGTACTTC
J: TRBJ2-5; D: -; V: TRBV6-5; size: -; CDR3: CASSPLLETQYF; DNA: TGTGCCAGCAGTCCCTTACTGGAGACCCAGTACTTC
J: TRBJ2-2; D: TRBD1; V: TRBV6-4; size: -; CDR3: CASRTDRVSGELFF; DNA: TGTGCCAGCAGAACGGACAGGGTGAGCGGGGAGCTGTTTTTT
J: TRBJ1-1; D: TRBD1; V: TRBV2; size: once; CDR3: CASSLATGDAEAFF; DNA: TGTGCCAGCAGTTTAGCCACAGGGGACGCTGAAGCTTTCTTT
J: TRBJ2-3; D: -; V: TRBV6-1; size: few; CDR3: CASKPVFKPLGPTDTQYF; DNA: TGTGCCAGCAAGCCCGTCTTCAAGCCCCTAGGCCCTACAGATACGCAGTATTTT
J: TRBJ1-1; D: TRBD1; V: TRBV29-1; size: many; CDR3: CSVRQGEAFF; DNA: TGCAGCGTTCGACAGGGTGAAGCTTTCTTT
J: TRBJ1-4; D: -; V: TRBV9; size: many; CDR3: CASSAGGGLQEKLFF; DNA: TGTGCCAGCAGCGCAGGCGGGGGTCTCCAGGAAAAACTGTTTTTT
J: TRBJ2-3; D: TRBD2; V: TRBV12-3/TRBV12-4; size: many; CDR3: CASSLAGGPRGTDTQYF; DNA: TGTGCCAGCAGTTTAGCGGGAGGGCCCCGGGGCACAGATACGCAGTATTTT
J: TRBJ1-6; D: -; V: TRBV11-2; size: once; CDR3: CASSLGLGNSPLHF; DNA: TGTGCCAGCAGCTTGGGCCTGGGAAATTCACCCCTCCACTTT
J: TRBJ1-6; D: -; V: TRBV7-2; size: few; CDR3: CASSLAGSYNSPLHF; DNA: TGTGCCAGCAGCTTAGCCGGATCCTATAATTCACCCCTCCACTTT
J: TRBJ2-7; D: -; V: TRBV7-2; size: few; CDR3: CASSLGQGLSEQYF; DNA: TGTGCCAGCAGCTTGGGCCAGGGTTTGAGCGAGCAGTACTTC